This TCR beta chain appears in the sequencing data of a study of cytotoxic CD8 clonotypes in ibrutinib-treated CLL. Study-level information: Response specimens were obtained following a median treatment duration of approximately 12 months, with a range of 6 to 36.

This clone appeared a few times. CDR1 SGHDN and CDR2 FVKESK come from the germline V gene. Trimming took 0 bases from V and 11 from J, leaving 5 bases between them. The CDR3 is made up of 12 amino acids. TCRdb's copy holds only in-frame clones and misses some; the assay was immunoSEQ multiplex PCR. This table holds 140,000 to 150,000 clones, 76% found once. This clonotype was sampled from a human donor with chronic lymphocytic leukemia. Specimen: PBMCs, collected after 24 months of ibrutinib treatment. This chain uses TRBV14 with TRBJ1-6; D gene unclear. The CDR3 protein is CASSQDLAPLHF. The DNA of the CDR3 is TGTGCCAGCAGCCAAGATCTGGCACCCCTCCACTTT.